Presented here are 18 T cell receptor beta chains from one specimen sequenced in a study of T cell responses to AZD1222 COVID-19 vaccine. The data were produced by immunoSEQ multiplex PCR, yet TCRdb's version contains in-frame clones alone and is incomplete. The sample gives 80,000 or so clones, about 90% of which show up once; less than 5.5% is in the top ten. Sequenced material: peripheral blood, taken on day 0 of MenACWY control vaccination. All receptors derive from an adult in good health.

V gene TRBV28 combines with J gene TRBJ1-5; weak D call: TRBD1 (5 bases). V was clipped by 5 bases and J by 11 bases, with 7 bases between them. The CDR3 covers 10 residues. Germline CDR1 reads MDHEN; CDR2 reads SYDVKM. The CDR3 DNA is TGTGCCAGCAGTGTGACAGCCCAGCATTTT. This translates into CASSVTAQHF.

In this sample, this clone turned up a few times. J is TRBJ2-1 and V is TRBV2; 10 positions agree with TRBD2. The CDR3 totals 15 residues. Per the germline V gene, CDR1 is SNHLY and CDR2 is FYNNEI. J gave up 6 bases and V 6 bases, and 8 bases lay outside the gene matches. CDR3 bases: TGTGCCAGCAGATTGACTAGCGGGTCCACCAATGAGCAGTTCTTC. This translates into CASRLTSGSTNEQFF. The complete variable domain, with remaining parts taken from reference TRBV2 and TRBJ2-1, reads EPEVTQTPSHQVTQMGQEVILRCVPISNHLYFYWYRQILGQKVEFLVSFYNNEISEKSEIFDDQFSVERPDGSNFTLKIRSTKLEDSAMYFCASRLTSGSTNEQFFGPGTRLTVL.

This chain links TRBV18 with TRBJ1-1; D is possibly TRBD1 (5 bases). Between the trimmed V and J ends, which lost 4 bases and 0 bases, there was a span of 15 bases. This CDR3 is 16 amino acids long. CDR1 is KGHSH, CDR2 LQKENI, per germline. The CDR3 loop reads CASSQKRGGMNTEAFF. For the CDR3, the DNA is TGTGCCAGCTCACAAAAACGGGGGGGAATGAACACTGAAGCTTTCTTT.

The chain uses TRBV21-1 and TRBJ1-1. TRBV21-1 is an annotated pseudogene. This CDR3 comprises 19 residues. CDR3 in amino acids: CASSKKGGDPRALNTEAFF. CDR3 nucleotide sequence: TGTGCCAGCAGCAAAAAGGGGGGGGACCCCCGGGCCTTGAACACTGAAGCTTTCTTT.

V is TRBV27 and J is TRBJ2-1, with D unresolved. The CDR3 loop spans 15 amino acids. Germline loops: CDR1 MNHEY, CDR2 SMNVEV (reference sequence). With 7 bases removed from V and 1 base from J, the gap between germline ends came to 14 bases. The CDR3 nucleotides are TGTGCCAGCACCCTCCTGGGTGGATCCTACAATGAGCAGTTCTTC. Residues: CASTLLGGSYNEQFF.

The CDR3 nucleotides read TGTGCCAGCAGTCAGGCACCGCTAACAGGGGAGGAGTACTTC. This codes for CASSQAPLTGEEYF. V and J are TRBV28 and TRBJ2-7; a possible D gene is TRBD1 (7 bases). Per the germline V gene, CDR1 is MDHEN and CDR2 is SYDVKM. V was cut by 5 bases and J by 11 bases, with 22 bases left in between. The CDR3 spans 14 residues.

The V gene is TRBV7-6, the J gene TRBJ2-1, with 12 nucleotides matching TRBD2. The trim removed 0 bases at V and 9 bases at J, leaving 9 bases unmatched. Per germline, CDR1 SGHVS and CDR2 FNYEAQ. CDR3 length: 17 residues. CDR3 coding DNA: TGTGCCAGCAGCTTAGCGTCTAGCGGGAGGGTGGGACGTGAGCAGTTCTTC. Translated, it gives CASSLASSGRVGREQFF.

This sequence joins TRBV25-1 and TRBJ1-4; D unclear. This CDR3 spans 15 amino acids. In germline, CDR1 is MGHDK, CDR2 SYGVNS. V lost 2 bases and J lost 3, with 10 bases in between. The CDR3 loop is CASSEPGSANEKLFF. The CDR3 DNA is TGTGCCAGCAGTGAACCCGGCAGCGCTAATGAAAAACTGTTTTTT.

The CDR3 spells CASSTAVGVRDYGYTF. The CDR3, as DNA: TGTGCCAGCAGCACCGCGGTGGGGGTGCGCGACTATGGCTACACCTTC. The chain uses TRBV9 and TRBJ1-2; D might be TRBD1 (5 bases). V was shortened by 4 bases and J by 3 bases, with 19 bases between the two germline ends. Germline CDR1 is SGDLS and CDR2 is YYNGEE. This CDR3 region has 16 residues.

The rearrangement joins TRBV7-6 to TRBJ2-3; 7 positions match TRBD2. The J segment lost 6 bases and the V segment lost 6 bases, leaving 12 bases of the junction unmatched. The germline gives CDR1 SGHVS, CDR2 FNYEAQ. The CDR3 totals 15 residues. The CDR3 DNA reads TGTGCCAGCAGATCCTTGGCGGGAGTCCCCGATACGCAGTATTTT. Translated: CASRSLAGVPDTQYF.

This chain connects TRBV14 to TRBJ1-1, with no clear D. CDR1 is SGHDN, CDR2 FVKESK, per germline. The length of the CDR3 is 15 residues. Trimming took 0 bases from V and 9 from J, leaving 17 bases between them. This CDR3 reads CASSQDSGSGLQAFF. CDR3 DNA: TGTGCCAGCAGCCAAGATAGTGGGAGCGGACTACAAGCTTTCTTT.

V usage is TRBV6-6 and J usage is TRBJ1-1; no reliable D call. The CDR3 is 13 amino acids. V lost 10 bases, J lost 2 bases, and 14 bases lay in between. The germline V gene encodes CDR1 MNHNY and CDR2 SVGAGI (reference sequence). The CDR3 loop reads CATAWGGNTEAFF. The CDR3 coding sequence is TGTGCCACCGCTTGGGGTGGAAACACTGAAGCTTTCTTT.

The genes are TRBV5-6 and TRBJ1-5; TRBD1 matches at 7 bases. In germline, CDR1 is SGHDT, CDR2 YYEEEE. This CDR3 comprises 14 residues. V lost 4 bases to trimming and J lost 5 bases; unmatched junction nucleotides: 6. This CDR3 reads CASSSGTAYQPQHF. The CDR3 coding sequence is TGTGCCAGCAGCAGCGGGACAGCATATCAGCCCCAGCATTTT. Variable domain in full (rest from reference TRBV5-6 and TRBJ1-5): DAGVTQSPTHLIKTRGQQVTLRCSPKSGHDTVSWYQQALGQGPQFIFQYYEEEERQRGNFPDRFSGHQFPNYSSELNVNALLLGDSALYLCASSSGTAYQPQHFGDGTRLSIL.

The genes are TRBV30 and TRBJ2-3; a possible D gene is TRBD1 (5 bases). The length of the CDR3 is 15 residues. In germline, CDR1 is GTSNPN, CDR2 SVGIG (reference sequence). V was shortened by 4 bases and J by 1 base, with 15 bases between the two germline ends. CDR3 residues: CAWNMGQSRTDTQYF. CDR3 nucleotide sequence: TGTGCCTGGAACATGGGGCAGAGCCGCACAGATACGCAGTATTTT.

This sequence joins TRBV14 and TRBJ2-7, with a possible D match to TRBD1 (5 bases). V was cut by 0 bases and J by 1 base, with 10 bases left in between. The CDR3 sequence is 15 residues long. CDR1 and CDR2 (germline): SGHDN, FVKESK. CDR3 DNA: TGTGCCAGCAGCCAAGATGGGCAGGGTTCCTACGAGCAGTACTTC. This translates into CASSQDGQGSYEQYF.

The chain carries TRBV10-3 and TRBJ2-3, with D unclear. V lost 6 bases, J lost 6 bases, and 7 bases lay in between. This CDR3 is 11 amino acids long. Germline assignment: CDR1 ENHRY and CDR2 SYGVKD. The CDR3 coding sequence is TGTGCCATCAGCCTCGGGGATACGCAGTATTTT. It encodes CAISLGDTQYF.

The chain uses TRBV28 and TRBJ1-6; D remains unclear. The CDR3 covers 14 residues. Germline CDR1 MDHEN, CDR2 SYDVKM. Trimming took off 10 bases at V and 10 bases at J, with 20 bases between the two ends. DNA of the CDR3: TGTGCCATCCCTAGTGGCACGACGGGGTCACCCCTCCACTTT. Residues: CAIPSGTTGSPLHF. The whole variable domain, filled in from reference TRBV28 and TRBJ1-6, reads DVKVTQSSRYLVKRTGEKVFLECVQDMDHENMFWYRQDPGLGLRLIYFSYDVKMKEKGDIPEGYSVSREKKERFSLILESASTNQTSMYLCAIPSGTTGSPLHFGNGTRLTVT.

V and J are TRBV28 and TRBJ1-1, with D hard to call. Germline V gene data show CDR1 as MDHEN and CDR2 as SYDVKM. V was cut by 1 base and J by 10 bases, with 13 bases left in between. The CDR3 has 13 residues. The CDR3 DNA reads as TGTGCCAGCAGTTTATTCGCAGGCTTTGGAGCTTTCTTT. It specifies CASSLFAGFGAFF.